This TCR beta chain was retrieved from a study of blood T cell repertoires in COVID-19. Original handling: Amplified reference gene primers provided the basis for estimating nucleated cell counts. Method: immunoSEQ multiplex PCR; TCRdb's copy keeps in-frame clones and lacks some. The V and J calls and clone size are taken from that table; D and trimming were inferred from the DNA. The profile shows 150,000 to 180,000 clones, approximately 86% of them singletons. It was during active infection that Seattle patients were enrolled and then longitudinally followed. Germline V lookup: CDR1 SNHLY, CDR2 FYNNEI. This CDR3 region has 16 residues. V lost 4 bases to trimming and J lost 4 bases, with 19 bases between them.

The TCR originated in a man in his sixties with COVID-19, enrolled during active disease. The sequencing input was peripheral blood. The J gene is TRBJ1-1, the V gene TRBV2, with D unclear. Here the CDR3 DNA reads TGTGCCAGCAGTGTAGAATCACCTAATAGTGGCACTGAAGCTTTCTTT. As protein: CASSVESPNSGTEAFF.